This T cell receptor beta chain is drawn from a study of post-analysis software for immune sequencing data. Study in general: Progressive-relapsing, secondary progressive and relapsing-remitting multiple sclerosis were among the disease courses included.

This clonotype turned up a few times. Its antigen is not known. The TCR beta cDNA libraries carried unique molecular identifiers. Some 500,000 cDNA molecules were recovered from an input of 1 to 10 million T cells. A single record per CDR3 protein comes from TCRdb applying MiXCR to the PCR reads. Of 400,000 to 500,000 distinct CDR3 sequences listed, about 40% were seen once; the top ten hold around 8%. The ends lost 0 bases at V and 0 bases at J; junction bases unmatched: 12. The germline V gene encodes CDR1 SGHRS and CDR2 YFSETQ. This CDR3 spans 20 amino acids. General study findings and limits: When the samples were clustered directly with F measure, those that had been prepared in the same batch showed strong co-clustering. Comparison with controls showed significantly lower normalized Chao1 diversity in multiple sclerosis patients. A handful of TRBV segments were more frequent in patients than controls; TRBV5-6, TRBV5-1 and TRBV20-1 belonged to this group.

The chain couples TRBV5-1 to TRBJ2-6, with 7 bases aligning to TRBD1. The clonotype comes from a girl under 10 years old with multiple sclerosis. The sequencing input was blood. The CDR3 region is CASSLVWTGLLDSGANVLTF. The CDR3 DNA is TGCGCCAGCAGCTTGGTTTGGACAGGCCTACTCGACTCTGGGGCCAACGTCCTGACTTTC.